These 16 T cell receptor beta chains originate from one sample sequenced in a study of tumor-infiltrating lymphocytes in glioblastoma multiforme. TCR beta libraries were built from RNA through three nested multiplex PCR rounds using modified ARM-PCR. TCRdb re-called the multiplex PCR reads with MiXCR, one entry per CDR3 protein. The sample contains nearly 8,500 distinct CDR3 sequences, over 60% of which appear only once. The sequencing input was brain tumor tissue. The origin of the receptors is a male donor with glioblastoma.

The V and J genes are TRBV7-8 and TRBJ2-3; no definite D call. Germline CDR1 is SGHVS and CDR2 is FQNEAQ. V lost 1 base to trimming and J lost 2 bases, with 7 bases between them. This CDR3 comprises 14 residues. In DNA form, the CDR3 reads TGTGCCAGCAGCTTAGTAAGGAACACAGATACGCAGTATTTT. Protein sequence: CASSLVRNTDTQYF.

On this clonotype: Because the CDR3 is missing its conserved closing phenylalanine or tryptophan, this is likely a read error. This chain connects TRBV6-5 to TRBJ1-4; the match to TRBD1 covers 7 bases. V was pared by 6 bases and J by 9 bases, with 10 bases of the junction left unmatched. Germline assignment: CDR1 MNHEY and CDR2 SVGAGI. This CDR3 is built from 14 residues. The CDR3 is CASRQGGGDQKLFS. The CDR3 coding sequence is TGTGCCAGCAGGCAGGGGGGCGGGGATCAAAAACTGTTTTCT.

The rearrangement joins TRBV20-1 to TRBJ2-3; 9 bases are a match to TRBD2. Trimming took 3 bases from V and 0 from J; bases not matched to a gene: 19. The CDR3 loop spans 20 amino acids. CDR1 and CDR2 from the germline V gene are DFQATT and SNEGSKA (reference sequence). CDR3 protein: CSASHPGLAGGPSSTDTQYF. The CDR3 nucleotides read TGCAGTGCTAGTCACCCCGGACTTGCGGGAGGGCCAAGTAGCACAGATACGCAGTATTTT.

For this clonotype: A read error may account for a junction end that differs from germline. The chain links TRBV20-1 to TRBJ1-1; 8 positions agree with TRBD1. Germline CDR1 DFQATT, CDR2 SNEGSKA (reference sequence). This CDR3 has 12 amino acids. CDR3 DNA: TGCAGAGCTTCAGGGGGCGGGACTGGAGCTTTCTTT. It codes for CRASGGGTGAFF.

The rearrangement joins TRBV11-2 to TRBJ2-1; D ambiguous. V dropped 6 bases and J dropped 7 bases, with 10 bases sitting between them. There are 12 residues in the CDR3. CDR1 and CDR2 from the germline V gene are SGHAT and FQNNGV. CDR3 coding DNA: TGTGCCAGCAGGGTGGGTCAAAATGAGCAGTTCTTC. Its translation is CASRVGQNEQFF.

The rearrangement joins TRBV20-1 to TRBJ2-1, with TRBD2 matching over 9 bases. This CDR3 is built from 13 residues. V shed 4 bases, J shed 13 bases, and the junction held 11 bases outside the gene matches. Germline assignment: CDR1 DFQATT and CDR2 SNEGSKA (reference sequence). The CDR3 sequence: CSATSGNQETQFF. CDR3 in DNA: TGCAGTGCTACTAGCGGGAACCAAGAGACTCAGTTCTTC.

Turning to this clonotype: The junction does not match germline at one end; this may be a read error. The chain uses TRBV20-1 and TRBJ2-1; D is possibly TRBD1 (5 bases). The CDR3 consists of 14 residues. Germline V gene lookup returns CDR1 DFQATT and CDR2 SNEGSKA (reference sequence). CDR3 in amino acids: CSAGDEAGFYEQFF. In DNA form, the CDR3 reads TGCAGTGCTGGAGATGAGGCAGGGTTTTATGAGCAGTTCTTC.

Comments on this clonotype: The final CDR3 position lacks the conserved phenylalanine or tryptophan, pointing to a likely read error. Because the CDR3's place on the DNA is in doubt, the DNA is left out and the CDR3 is given as listed by TCRdb. The V and J genes are TRBV11-2 and TRBJ2-1. The CDR3 length is 13 residues, termini included. Germline V lookup: CDR1 SGHAT, CDR2 FQNNGV. The CDR3 sequence: CASSLDRDNEQFL.

This rearrangement joins TRBV11-2 to TRBJ1-1; 9 bases are shared with TRBD1. There are 17 residues in the CDR3. The J segment lost 5 bases and the V segment lost 5 bases, leaving 15 bases of the junction unmatched. Germline values: CDR1 SGHAT, CDR2 FQNNGV. This CDR3 is CASSAQAGQGGRTEAFF. CDR3 nucleotide sequence: TGTGCCAGCAGCGCACAGGCGGGACAGGGCGGTAGAACTGAAGCTTTCTTT.

Worth noting for this clonotype: The junction departs from the called germline gene at one end, perhaps through a read error. The chain links TRBV5-1 to TRBJ2-3; 8 nucleotides match TRBD2. This CDR3 is built from 15 residues. CDR1 is SGHRS and CDR2 is YFSETQ in the germline V gene. The CDR3 region has the DNA TGCGCCAGCAGCCACGGACTAGCCGGCACAGATACGCAATATTTT. Translating gives CASSHGLAGTDTQYF. The full variable domain, rest sourced from reference TRBV5-1 and TRBJ2-3, is KAGVTQTPRYLIKTRGQQVTLSCSPISGHRSVSWYQQTPGQGLQFLFEYFSETQRNKGNFPGRFSGRQFSNSRSEMNVSTLELGDSALYLCASSHGLAGTDTQYFGPGTRLTVL.

The V call is TRBV5-1, the J call TRBJ2-1, with no clear D. The CDR3 is 16 amino acids. Trimming cost V 4 bases and J 3 bases, with 17 bases left between them. Germline V gives CDR1 SGHRS, CDR2 YFSETQ. CDR3 DNA sequence: TGCGCCAGCAGCGCTAAGATGCAGACCTTCTACAATGAGCAGTTCTTC. Translated: CASSAKMQTFYNEQFF.

The chain couples TRBV5-5 to TRBJ1-1; weak D call: TRBD1 (5 bases). The V end was cut by 3 bases, the J end by 3 bases, with 9 bases between. The length of the CDR3 is 13 residues. Per germline, CDR1 SGHKS and CDR2 YYEKEE (reference sequence). The CDR3 spells CASSWRGHTEAFF. CDR3 DNA sequence: TGTGCCAGCAGCTGGCGGGGACACACTGAAGCTTTCTTT.

Comment on this clonotype: One end of the junction is discordant with germline, which a read error may explain. This chain joins TRBV5-6 and TRBJ2-1, with D possibly being TRBD1 (5 bases). CDR3 length equals 15 residues. Germline CDR1 SGHDT, CDR2 YYEEEE. CDR3 residues: CASSLGQSYYNKQFF. The CDR3 region has the DNA TGTGCCAGCAGCTTGGGACAGAGCTACTACAATAAGCAGTTCTTC.

The table lists this clonotype with many counts. V gene TRBV28 combines with J gene TRBJ2-2, with 8 bases matching TRBD2. The V gene's germline CDR1 is MDHEN and CDR2 SYDVKM. V shed 4 bases and J 3 bases; nucleotides not matched to a gene: 7. The CDR3 is 16 amino acids. CDR3 sequence reads: CASSSVGGDDTGELFF. CDR3 DNA: TGTGCCAGCAGTTCAGTCGGGGGGGATGACACCGGGGAGCTGTTTTTT.

Details on this clonotype: The missing conserved phenylalanine or tryptophan at the end of this CDR3 makes a read error likely. The chain carries TRBV29-1 and TRBJ2-1, with 8 positions matching TRBD1. J gave up 3 bases and V 8 bases, and 3 bases lay outside the gene matches. CDR3 length equals 12 residues. Germline CDR1 and CDR2: SQVTM and ANQGSEA. The CDR3 coding sequence is TGCAGCATTGGGACAGGCTACAATGAGCAGTTCATC. It specifies CSIGTGYNEQFI.

This clonotype is large in the sample. This rearrangement joins TRBV20-1 to TRBJ2-4; 10 bases map to TRBD1. The CDR3 runs 19 residues. Trimming removed 0 bases from V and 0 bases from J; junction bases left unmatched: 11. CDR1 is DFQATT and CDR2 is SNEGSKA in the germline V gene (reference sequence). The CDR3 coding sequence is TGCAGTGCTAGAGACCCGGACAGGGGGATTCGGAAAGCCAAAAACATTCAGTACTTC. Translating gives CSARDPDRGIRKAKNIQYF.